This T cell receptor (beta chain) was recovered during a study of blood T cell repertoires in COVID-19. As for the study in general: COVID-19 samples collected from the United States, Italy and Spain covered acute and convalescent phases. From T cells, B-cell-depleted T cells, or PBMCs came the material, which was cDNA or gDNA.

Authors' methods: Amplification of reference gene primers was used by the study to estimate nucleated cell counts. Profiled with immunoSEQ multiplex PCR; TCRdb holds only in-frame clones, not every one. D and trimming were read from the DNA, whereas the V and J calls and clone size are those reported in that table. The sample yields approximately 150,000 clones, approximately 79% seen once. The Seattle patients, enrolled during active infection, were followed longitudinally. Germline CDR1 and CDR2: LNHNV and YYDKDF (reference sequence). Trimming took 0 bases from V and 4 from J, leaving 6 bases between them. The CDR3 covers 13 residues.

J is TRBJ1-1 and V is TRBV15; D is ambiguous. This TCR derives from a woman aged 60-75 years with COVID-19, enrolled during active disease. Specimen: peripheral blood. CDR3 residues: CATSRDYSTEAFF. The CDR3 nucleotides are TGTGCCACCAGCAGAGATTACAGCACTGAAGCTTTCTTT.